The 20 T cell receptor beta chains listed next were all sequenced from one sample in a study of cytomegalovirus exposure and HLA in healthy donors. It was with 60 Vbeta and 13 Jbeta primers that the PCR ran. The table came from immunoSEQ multiplex PCR; TCRdb's copy has only in-frame clones and leaves some out. The table includes roughly 180,000 clones, less than 90% detected once. Material: PBMCs. These receptors all stem from a boy aged 5-17 years in good health and CMV-seronegative.

The chain uses TRBV10-1 and TRBJ1-2; the match to TRBD1 covers 9 bases. The CDR3 consists of 12 residues. J lost 4 bases, V lost 8 bases, and 2 bases had no gene match. Germline CDR1 WNHNN, CDR2 SYGVQD (reference sequence). Here the CDR3 DNA reads TGCGCCAGCGGACAGGGGAGCTATGGCTACACCTTC. Protein product: CASGQGSYGYTF.

The J gene is TRBJ1-1, the V gene TRBV10-1; D remains unclear. The CDR3 extends over 14 amino acids. Germline V CDR1 and CDR2: WNHNN, SYGVQD (reference sequence). The V end was cut by 0 bases, the J end by 6 bases, with 11 bases between. In DNA form, the CDR3 reads TGCGCCAGCAGTGAGTCGGGGTCGAGGGCTGAAGCTTTCTTT. This translates into CASSESGSRAEAFF.

The chain has TRBV1 and TRBJ2-3; TRBD1 was called by the table and not checked on the DNA. TRBV1 is described as a pseudogene. This CDR3 comprises 18 residues. CDR3 bases: TGCACCAGCAGCCAAGATCGGGACAGGTTGACCCCACCCGATACGCAGTATTTT. Its protein is CTSSQDRDRLTPPDTQYF.

CDR3 in amino acids: CASTTESGNTIYF. The CDR3 DNA reads TGCGCCAGCACGACAGAGTCTGGAAACACCATATATTTT. The chain uses TRBV5-1 and TRBJ1-3; tentative D call: TRBD1 (5 bases). The germline V gene has CDR1 SGHRS and CDR2 YFSETQ. CDR3 length: 13 amino acids. The V end lost 6 bases, the J end lost 1 base, and 8 bases lay between the germline ends.

The V and J genes are TRBV5-1 and TRBJ1-2; D is unclear. Trimming took off 4 bases at V and 4 bases at J, with 14 bases between the two ends. The CDR3 sequence is 14 residues long. The germline CDR1 and CDR2 sequences are SGHRS and YFSETQ. CDR3 sequence (DNA): TGCGCCAGCAGCGTACTGCCTTTGAGCTATGGCTACACCTTC. It yields the protein CASSVLPLSYGYTF.

V is TRBV29-1 and J is TRBJ2-7; the match to TRBD1 covers 7 bases. Germline loops: CDR1 SQVTM, CDR2 ANQGSEA. The CDR3 contains 13 residues. The V gene end was trimmed by 4 bases and the J gene end by 0 bases; junction bases not matched to a gene: 3. As DNA, the CDR3 is TGCAGCGTTGTCCGGGACAGCTCCTACGAGCAGTACTTC. Protein product: CSVVRDSSYEQYF.

The chain recombines TRBV2 with TRBJ2-7, with D possibly being TRBD2 (6 bases). CDR1 is SNHLY and CDR2 is FYNNEI in the germline V gene. Trimming left V 4 bases short and J 4 bases short, with 17 bases between. The CDR3 is 15 residues long. CDR3 nucleotides: TGTGCCAGCAGTGCGACTGGGGGGACGGGTTACGAGCAGTACTTC. It encodes CASSATGGTGYEQYF. Variable domain in full (rest from reference TRBV2 and TRBJ2-7): EPEVTQTPSHQVTQMGQEVILRCVPISNHLYFYWYRQILGQKVEFLVSFYNNEISEKSEIFDDQFSVERPDGSNFTLKIRSTKLEDSAMYFCASSATGGTGYEQYFGPGTRLTVT.

The genes are TRBV7-2 and TRBJ2-2; TRBD2 might be the D (6 bases). CDR1 and CDR2 (germline): SGHTA, FQGNSA. This CDR3 contains 16 residues. Trimming took 4 bases from V and 2 from J, leaving 14 bases between them. The CDR3 bases are TGTGCCAGCAGCTGGGGGGTAGCCCTTAACACCGGGGAGCTGTTTTTT. This encodes CASSWGVALNTGELFF.

The chain uses TRBV28 and TRBJ2-5, with D possibly TRBD1 on 6 matching bases. The DNA end is more similar to TRBJ2-7, so the J call may be wrong. Germline values: CDR1 MDHEN, CDR2 SYDVKM. The length of the CDR3 is 12 residues. CDR3 DNA: TGTGCCAGCAGGGACCCAGGGGACGAGCAGTACTTC. Amino acid sequence: CASRDPGDEQYF.

This rearrangement joins TRBV12-5 to TRBJ2-3; perhaps TRBD1 as D (6 bases). CDR3 length: 16 residues. Trimming pared 4 bases from V and 5 bases from J, leaving 19 bases between. Germline V gene data show CDR1 as LGHNT and CDR2 as FRNRAP. This CDR3 is CASGSQGPRVVDTQYF. In DNA, the CDR3 is TGTGCTAGTGGTTCTCAGGGGCCTCGGGTTGTAGATACGCAGTATTTT.

The rearrangement links TRBV20-1 to TRBJ1-1, with D unclear. The ends were cut back, 1 base at V and 9 bases at J, with 9 bases in the middle. Per germline, CDR1 DFQATT and CDR2 SNEGSKA (reference sequence). The CDR3 has 11 amino acids. CDR3: CSARVIVQAFF. CDR3 coding DNA: TGCAGTGCTAGAGTGATAGTTCAAGCTTTCTTT.

This clone was detected only once. This rearrangement joins TRBV5-4 to TRBJ1-1; TRBD1 is a possible D gene (6 bases). The V end was cut by 4 bases, the J end by 1 base, with 14 bases between. This CDR3 has 15 residues. CDR1 is SGHNT and CDR2 is YYREEE in the germline V gene (reference sequence). CDR3: CASSVRDTSNTEAFF. The CDR3 region has the DNA TGTGCCAGCAGCGTAAGGGACACCTCGAACACTGAAGCTTTCTTT. Full variable domain (remainder filled in from reference TRBV5-4 and TRBJ1-1): ETGVTQSPTHLIKTRGQQVTLRCSSQSGHNTVSWYQQALGQGPQFIFQYYREEENGRGNFPPRFSGLQFPNYSSELNVNALELDDSALYLCASSVRDTSNTEAFFGQGTRLTVV.

The chain combines TRBV12-5 with TRBJ1-1, with D uncertain. The V gene's germline CDR1 is LGHNT and CDR2 FRNRAP. Trimming stripped 2 bases from V and 0 bases from J, with 10 bases between. The CDR3 runs to 15 residues. This CDR3 reads CASGLYPVMNTEAFF. DNA for the CDR3: TGTGCTAGTGGTTTGTATCCAGTCATGAACACTGAAGCTTTCTTT. The variable domain in full, with the rest retrieved from reference TRBV12-5 and TRBJ1-1, is DARVTQTPRHKVTEMGQEVTMRCQPILGHNTVFWYRQTMMQGLELLAYFRNRAPLDDSGMPKDRFSAEMPDATLATLKIQPSEPRDSAVYFCASGLYPVMNTEAFFGQGTRLTVV.

The chain recombines TRBV9 with TRBJ2-2; D unresolved. Per the germline V gene, CDR1 is SGDLS and CDR2 is YYNGEE. This CDR3 contains 13 residues. Deletions cut 3 bases from V and 5 bases from J, with 8 bases between. CDR3 loop: CASSAPLTGELFF. DNA for the CDR3: TGTGCCAGCAGCGCCCCTTTGACCGGGGAGCTGTTTTTT.

The chain carries TRBV6-1 and TRBJ2-1; no clear D. V lost 8 bases to trimming and J lost 0 bases, with 14 bases between them. The CDR3 is 15 residues long. From germline, CDR1 is MNHNS and CDR2 SASEGT. This CDR3 is CASSGGVNSYNEQFF. CDR3 coding DNA: TGTGCCAGCTCCGGCGGCGTCAACTCCTACAATGAGCAGTTCTTC.

The chain recombines TRBV27 with TRBJ1-5; maybe TRBD1 (5 bases). Germline V CDR1 and CDR2: MNHEY, SMNVEV (reference sequence). V shed 7 bases and J shed 2 bases, with 15 bases lying between them. The CDR3 covers 15 residues. CDR3 loop: CASKARDVGNQPQHF. Written as DNA, the CDR3 is TGTGCCAGCAAGGCCAGGGATGTTGGCAATCAGCCCCAGCATTTT.

This chain joins TRBV7-2 and TRBJ1-6, with TRBD1 matching over 8 bases. From germline, CDR1 is SGHTA and CDR2 FQGNSA. This CDR3 has 15 residues. Trimming took 2 bases from V and 10 from J; bases not matched to a gene: 7. CDR3 amino acids: CASSLWGTGKSPLHF. The CDR3 nucleotides are TGTGCCAGCAGCTTATGGGGGACAGGAAAGTCACCCCTCCACTTT. Filled out from reference TRBV7-2 and TRBJ1-6, the complete variable domain reads GAGVSQSPSNKVTEKGKDVELRCDPISGHTALYWYRQSLGQGLEFLIYFQGNSAPDKSGLPSDRFSAERTGGSVSTLTIQRTQQEDSAVYLCASSLWGTGKSPLHFGNGTRLTVT.

The chain combines TRBV6-6 with TRBJ2-1, with 11 bases lining up with TRBD2. V lost 4 bases and J lost 7; bases outside the gene matches: 9. This CDR3 has 16 residues. Germline V lookup: CDR1 MNHNY, CDR2 SVGAGI (reference sequence). The CDR3 loop is CASSFSTSGVINEQFF. Written as DNA, the CDR3 is TGTGCCAGCAGTTTCTCGACTAGCGGGGTAATAAATGAGCAGTTCTTC.

This chain joins TRBV9 and TRBJ2-2; 8 bases match TRBD2. The V gene's germline CDR1 is SGDLS and CDR2 YYNGEE. The CDR3 is 15 amino acids. V dropped 3 bases and J dropped 3; count of bases not matched to a gene: 4. CDR3 nucleotides: TGTGCCAGCAGCGCAGCGGGAGTTGACACCGGGGAGCTGTTTTTT. It yields the protein CASSAAGVDTGELFF.

The chain has TRBV6-6 and TRBJ2-2; 7 nucleotides align to TRBD1. V was clipped by 5 bases and J by 2 bases; unmatched bases: 5. Germline CDR1 reads MNHNY; CDR2 reads SVGAGI (reference sequence). The CDR3 contains 15 residues. In nucleotides, the CDR3 is TGTGCCAGCAGTCTCGGGACAGTAAACACCGGGGAGCTGTTTTTT. Translated: CASSLGTVNTGELFF.